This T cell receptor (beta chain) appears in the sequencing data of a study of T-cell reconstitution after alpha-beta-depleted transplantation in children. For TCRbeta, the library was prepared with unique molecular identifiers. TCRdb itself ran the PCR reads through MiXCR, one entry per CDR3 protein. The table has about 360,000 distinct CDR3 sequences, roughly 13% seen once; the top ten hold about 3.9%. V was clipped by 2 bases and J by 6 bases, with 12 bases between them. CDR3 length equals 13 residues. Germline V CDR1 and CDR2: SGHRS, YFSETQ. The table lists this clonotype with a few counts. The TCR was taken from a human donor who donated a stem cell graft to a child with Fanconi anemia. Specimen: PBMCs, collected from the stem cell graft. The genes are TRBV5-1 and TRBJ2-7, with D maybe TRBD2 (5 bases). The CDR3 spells CASSLDPEGEQYF. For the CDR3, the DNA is TGCGCCAGCAGCTTAGACCCTGAGGGCGAGCAGTACTTC. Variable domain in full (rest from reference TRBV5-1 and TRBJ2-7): KAGVTQTPRYLIKTRGQQVTLSCSPISGHRSVSWYQQTPGQGLQFLFEYFSETQRNKGNFPGRFSGRQFSNSRSEMNVSTLELGDSALYLCASSLDPEGEQYFGPGTRLTVT.